The entry that follows covers one T cell receptor beta chain sequence. The antigen is undetermined. The germline V gene has CDR1 SEHNR and CDR2 FQNEAQ (reference sequence). This CDR3 is 17 amino acids long. V dropped 4 bases and J dropped 4; count of bases not matched to a gene: 7. The data are from a study of shared clonotypes between healthy human individuals. The study's findings and limits: Few donors limited the genetic and exposure-history diversity represented.

The donor population consisted of healthy HIV-negative adults with no recent acute infections or vaccinations. Using about 190 ng DNA, 30,000 or so T cell genomes, the sorted-subset replicate PCRs were run. The repertoire was sequenced with immunoSEQ multiplex PCR; TCRdb's copy has only in-frame clones and lacks some. The sample shows approximately 1.4 million clones, around 98% of them seen only once. This chain links TRBV7-9 with TRBJ2-3, with TRBD2 identical over 14 bases. The clonotype originates from a young man in good health. Sample: naive CD4+ T cells sorted from blood. This sample's subset: CD45RA+ positively selected. The CDR3 coding sequence is TGTGCCAGCAGCTACCTCCGACTAGCGGGAGGGTCAGATACGCAGTATTTT. This encodes CASSYLRLAGGSDTQYF.